The rows below give T cell receptor beta chains drawn from one sample of a study of T cell repertoires in cytomegalovirus infection. TCRdb processed the reads anew with MiXCR; each CDR3 protein has one entry. The sample lists hundreds of thousands of distinct CDR3 sequences; about 44% were seen once. These receptors have no known antigen. This specimen was cultured PBMCs, taken from culture after CMV antigen stimulation. The receptors were gathered from a human donor in good health (CMV status not recorded). Some clones in this sample may be carry-over from other donors' samples. The CDR3 runs from the conserved cysteine through the conserved F or W. A D gene is named only where the DNA matches it firmly. Rows may omit the clone size; those that give it use once, few, many or a size class.

clone_size	j_call	d_call	v_call	cdr3_aa	cdr3_nt
few	TRBJ2-1	TRBD2	TRBV19	CASATSGVYNEQFF	TGTGCCAGCGCCACTAGCGGTGTCTACAATGAGCAGTTCTTC
-	TRBJ2-5	TRBD2	TRBV11-2	CASSLGRTSGSETQYF	TGTGCCAGCAGCTTAGGCCGGACTAGCGGGAGTGAGACCCAGTACTTC
-	TRBJ2-7	-	TRBV7-9	CASSPSLGFREQYF	TGTGCCAGCAGCCCGAGCCTAGGTTTCCGCGAGCAGTACTTC
few	TRBJ2-7	-	TRBV7-8	CASSQYRTDDPRGQYF	TGTGCCAGCAGCCAGTATCGGACAGACGATCCTAGGGGGCAGTACTTC
few	TRBJ1-2	-	TRBV6-5	CASSYRRASTSGYTF	-
-	TRBJ2-5	TRBD2	TRBV7-6	CASSLESAGVAETQYF	TGTGCCAGCAGCTTAGAGTCTGCGGGGGTGGCAGAGACCCAGTACTTC
few	TRBJ1-5	-	TRBV12-3/TRBV12-4	CASSPLGRNQPQHF	TGTGCCAGCAGCCCCTTGGGGAGAAATCAGCCCCAGCATTTT
few	TRBJ2-6	-	TRBV6-2/TRBV6-3	CASVRTSGANVLTF	TGTGCCAGCGTTAGGACCTCTGGGGCCAACGTCCTGACTTTC
few	TRBJ2-1	TRBD1	TRBV4-2	CASSQSEQGVYEQFF	TGTGCCAGCAGCCAAAGTGAACAGGGGGTATATGAGCAGTTCTTC
-	TRBJ2-2	TRBD1	TRBV7-9	CASSGGQATGELFF	TGTGCCAGCAGCGGGGGACAGGCCACCGGGGAGCTGTTTTTT
-	TRBJ2-3	TRBD1	TRBV7-9	CASSRQGYGDTQYF	TGTGCCAGCAGTAGACAGGGGTATGGAGATACGCAGTATTTT
-	TRBJ1-1	-	TRBV7-8	CASSLRGRSVTEAFF	TGTGCCAGCAGCTTACGCGGCAGGTCGGTGACTGAAGCTTTCTTT
few	TRBJ2-7	-	TRBV7-2	CASSPLGREQYF	TGTGCCAGCAGCCCCCTGGGAAGGGAGCAGTACTTC
-	TRBJ1-1	-	TRBV6-2/TRBV6-3	CASSYYGAGQSHTEAFF	TGTGCCAGCAGTTACTACGGGGCCGGGCAGTCCCACACTGAAGCTTTCTTT
-	TRBJ1-6	-	TRBV6-5	CASSYSSWLPLHF	TGTGCCAGCAGTTACTCTTCTTGGTTGCCCCTCCACTTT
few	TRBJ1-2	-	TRBV7-8	CASSLGGTSGDYGYTF	TGTGCCAGCAGCTTAGGAGGGACCAGCGGGGACTATGGCTACACCTTC
once	TRBJ2-3	TRBD2	TRBV24-1	CATRWTSGNTQYF	TGTGCCACCAGGTGGACTAGCGGGAATACGCAGTATTTT
-	TRBJ2-3	TRBD1	TRBV7-2	CASSYGQGFIDTQYF	TGTGCCAGCAGCTACGGACAGGGTTTTATAGATACGCAGTATTTT
-	TRBJ2-5	-	TRBV7-6	CASSLGMFSFQETQYF	TGTGCCAGCAGCTTGGGCATGTTTAGTTTCCAAGAGACCCAGTACTTC
-	TRBJ2-3	TRBD2	TRBV5-1	CASSLASGVRDTQYF	TGCGCCAGCAGCTTGGCTAGCGGGGTCCGGGATACGCAGTATTTT
-	TRBJ2-3	TRBD2	TRBV7-9	CASSSSGFTDTQYF	TGTGCCAGCAGCTCTAGCGGATTCACAGATACGCAGTATTTT
few	TRBJ2-4	-	TRBV28	CASTPHLAKNIQYF	TGTGCCAGCACCCCACACCTAGCCAAAAACATTCAGTACTTC
-	TRBJ1-1	-	TRBV7-9	CASTAGLTSGRGRGLEAFF	TGTGCCAGCACCGCGGGACTCACAAGTGGGCGAGGGAGGGGGTTAGAAGCTTTCTTT
-	TRBJ1-3	-	TRBV5-1	CASSLVTGSGNTIYF	TGCGCCAGCAGCTTGGTTACAGGCTCTGGAAACACCATATATTTT